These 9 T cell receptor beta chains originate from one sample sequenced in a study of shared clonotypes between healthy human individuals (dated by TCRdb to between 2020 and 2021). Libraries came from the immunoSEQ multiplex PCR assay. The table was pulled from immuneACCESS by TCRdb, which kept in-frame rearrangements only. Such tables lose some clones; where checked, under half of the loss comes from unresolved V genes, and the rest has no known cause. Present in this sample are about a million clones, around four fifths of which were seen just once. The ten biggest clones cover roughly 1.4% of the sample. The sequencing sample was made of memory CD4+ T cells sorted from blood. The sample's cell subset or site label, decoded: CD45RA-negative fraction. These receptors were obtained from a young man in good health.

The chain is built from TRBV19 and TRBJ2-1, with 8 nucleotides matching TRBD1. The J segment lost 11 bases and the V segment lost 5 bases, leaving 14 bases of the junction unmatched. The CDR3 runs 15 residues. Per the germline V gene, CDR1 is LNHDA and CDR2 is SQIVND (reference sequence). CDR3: CASSGGQARLNQQFF. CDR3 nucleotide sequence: TGTGCCAGTAGTGGGGGACAGGCGAGGTTGAATCAGCAGTTCTTC.

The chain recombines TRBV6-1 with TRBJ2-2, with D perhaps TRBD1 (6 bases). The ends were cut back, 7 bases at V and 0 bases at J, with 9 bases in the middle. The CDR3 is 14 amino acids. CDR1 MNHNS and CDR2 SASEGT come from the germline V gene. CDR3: CASIWGPNTGELFF. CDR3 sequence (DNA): TGTGCCAGCATCTGGGGGCCGAACACCGGGGAGCTGTTTTTT.

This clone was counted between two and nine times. In DNA, the CDR3 is TGTGCCAGCAGCTTGTACGGGGATGGCTACACCTTC. Translation: CASSLYGDGYTF. This chain links TRBV5-6 with TRBJ1-2; no definite D call. The CDR3 covers 12 residues. The germline V gene encodes CDR1 SGHDT and CDR2 YYEEEE. V was shortened by 1 base and J by 6 bases, with 7 bases between the two germline ends.

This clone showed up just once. The CDR3 coding sequence is TGTGCCTGGAGTGGGATTGCGGTAGGGTCACCCCTCCACTTT. This sequence encodes CAWSGIAVGSPLHF. This chain uses TRBV30 with TRBJ1-6, with no clear D. Between the trimmed V and J ends, which lost 1 base and 10 bases, there was a span of 14 bases. Germline V gene lookup returns CDR1 GTSNPN and CDR2 SVGIG (reference sequence). The CDR3 has 14 residues.

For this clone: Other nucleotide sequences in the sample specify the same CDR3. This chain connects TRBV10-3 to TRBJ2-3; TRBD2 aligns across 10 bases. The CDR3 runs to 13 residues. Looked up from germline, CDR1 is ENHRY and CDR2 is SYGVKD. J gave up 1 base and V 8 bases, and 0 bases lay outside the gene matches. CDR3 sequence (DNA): TGTGCCATCGGACTAGCGGGCACAGATACGCAGTATTTT. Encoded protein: CAIGLAGTDTQYF.

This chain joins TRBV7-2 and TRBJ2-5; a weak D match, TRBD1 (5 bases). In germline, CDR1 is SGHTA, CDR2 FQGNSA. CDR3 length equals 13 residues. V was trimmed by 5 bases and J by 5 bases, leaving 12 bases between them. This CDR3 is CASSPGWSETQYF. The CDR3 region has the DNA TGTGCCAGCAGCCCAGGGTGGAGTGAGACCCAGTACTTC.

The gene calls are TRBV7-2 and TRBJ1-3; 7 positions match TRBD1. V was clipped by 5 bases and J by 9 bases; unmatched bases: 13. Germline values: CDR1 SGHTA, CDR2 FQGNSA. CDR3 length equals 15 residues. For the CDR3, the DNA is TGTGCCAGCAGCCCTCGAACGGACAGGCGCAGCACCATATATTTT. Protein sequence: CASSPRTDRRSTIYF.

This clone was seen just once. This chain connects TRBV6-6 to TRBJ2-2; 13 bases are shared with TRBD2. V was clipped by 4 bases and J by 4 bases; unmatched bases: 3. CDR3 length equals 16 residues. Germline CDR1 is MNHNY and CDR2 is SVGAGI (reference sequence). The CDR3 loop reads CASSLLAGGRTGELFF. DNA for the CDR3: TGTGCCAGCAGTTTACTAGCGGGGGGGCGCACCGGGGAGCTGTTTTTT.

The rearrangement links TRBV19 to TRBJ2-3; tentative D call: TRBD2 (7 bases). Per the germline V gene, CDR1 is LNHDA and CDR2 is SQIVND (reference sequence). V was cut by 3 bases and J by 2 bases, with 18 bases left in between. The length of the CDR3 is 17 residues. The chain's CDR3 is CASSIYVSGGTTDTQYF. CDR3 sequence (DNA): TGTGCCAGTAGTATCTATGTTTCGGGGGGCACCACAGATACGCAGTATTTT.